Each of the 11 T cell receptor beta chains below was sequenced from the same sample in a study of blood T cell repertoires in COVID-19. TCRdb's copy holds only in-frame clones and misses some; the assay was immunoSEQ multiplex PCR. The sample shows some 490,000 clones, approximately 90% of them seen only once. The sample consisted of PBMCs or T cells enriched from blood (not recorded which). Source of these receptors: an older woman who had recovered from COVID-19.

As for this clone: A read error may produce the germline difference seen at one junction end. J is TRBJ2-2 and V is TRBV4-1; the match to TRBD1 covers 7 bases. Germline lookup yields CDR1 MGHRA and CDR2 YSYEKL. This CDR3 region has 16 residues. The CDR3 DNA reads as TGTGCCAGCAGCCAAGAGGGGGCTAGGCTCGCCGGGGAGCTGTTTTTT. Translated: CASSQEGARLAGELFF.

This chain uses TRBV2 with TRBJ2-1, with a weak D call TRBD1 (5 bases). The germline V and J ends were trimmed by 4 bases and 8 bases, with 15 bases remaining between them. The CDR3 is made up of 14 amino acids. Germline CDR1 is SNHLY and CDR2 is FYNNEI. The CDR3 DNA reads TGTGCCAGCAGTGGGCAGGGCCAAGGCGATGAGCAGTTCTTC. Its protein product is CASSGQGQGDEQFF.

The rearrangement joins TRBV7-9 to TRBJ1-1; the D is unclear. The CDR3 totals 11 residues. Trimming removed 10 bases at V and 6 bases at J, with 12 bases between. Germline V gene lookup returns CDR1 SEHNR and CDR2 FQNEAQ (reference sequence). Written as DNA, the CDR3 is TGTGCCACCCCCCGGGGTTCTGAAGCTTTCTTT. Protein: CATPRGSEAFF.

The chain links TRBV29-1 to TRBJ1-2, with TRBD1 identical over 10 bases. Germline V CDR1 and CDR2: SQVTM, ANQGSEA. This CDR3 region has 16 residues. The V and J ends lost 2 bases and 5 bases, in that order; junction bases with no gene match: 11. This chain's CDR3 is CSVETPRQGAGYGYTF. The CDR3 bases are TGCAGCGTTGAAACCCCTCGACAGGGGGCGGGATATGGCTACACCTTC.

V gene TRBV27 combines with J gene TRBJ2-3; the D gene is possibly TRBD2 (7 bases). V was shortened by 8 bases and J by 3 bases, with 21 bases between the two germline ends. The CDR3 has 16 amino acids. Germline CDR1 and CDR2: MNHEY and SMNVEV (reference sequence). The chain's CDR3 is CASFPVRGGGTDTQYF. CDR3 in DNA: TGTGCCAGCTTCCCCGTCCGGGGAGGGGGGACAGATACGCAGTATTTT.

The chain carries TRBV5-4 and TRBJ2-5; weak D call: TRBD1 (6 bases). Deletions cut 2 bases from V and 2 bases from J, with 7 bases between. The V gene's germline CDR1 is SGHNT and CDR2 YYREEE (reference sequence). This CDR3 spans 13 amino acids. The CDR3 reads CASSFGQQETQYF. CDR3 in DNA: TGTGCCAGCAGCTTTGGACAGCAAGAGACCCAGTACTTC.

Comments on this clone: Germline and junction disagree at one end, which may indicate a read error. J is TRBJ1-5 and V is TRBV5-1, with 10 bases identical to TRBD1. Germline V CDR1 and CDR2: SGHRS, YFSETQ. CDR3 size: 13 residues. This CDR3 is CASSFSPGQGLVF. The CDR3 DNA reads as TGCGCCAGCAGCTTTAGTCCGGGACAGGGGTTGGTTTTT.

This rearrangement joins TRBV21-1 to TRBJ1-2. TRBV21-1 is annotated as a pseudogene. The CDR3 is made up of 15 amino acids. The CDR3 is CASSKGIEVNYGYTF. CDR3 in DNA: TGTGCCAGCAGCAAAGGTATAGAGGTTAACTATGGCTACACCTTC.

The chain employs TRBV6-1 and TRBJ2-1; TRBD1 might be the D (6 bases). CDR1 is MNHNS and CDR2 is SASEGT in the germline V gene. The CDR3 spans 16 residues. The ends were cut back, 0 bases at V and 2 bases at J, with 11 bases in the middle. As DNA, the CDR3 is TGTGCCAGCAGTGAAGCTACAGGGTGGCCCTACAATGAGCAGTTCTTC. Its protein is CASSEATGWPYNEQFF.

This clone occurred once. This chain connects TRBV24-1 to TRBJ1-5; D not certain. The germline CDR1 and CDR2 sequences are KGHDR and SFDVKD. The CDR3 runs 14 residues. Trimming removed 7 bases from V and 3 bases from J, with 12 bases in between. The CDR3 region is CATSRGMDNQPQHF. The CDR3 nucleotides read TGTGCCACCAGCCGGGGAATGGACAATCAGCCCCAGCATTTT.

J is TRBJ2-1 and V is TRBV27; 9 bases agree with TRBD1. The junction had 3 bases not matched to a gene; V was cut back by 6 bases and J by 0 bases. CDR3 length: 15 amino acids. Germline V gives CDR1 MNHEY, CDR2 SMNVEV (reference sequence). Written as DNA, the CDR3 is TGTGCCAGCAGGAGGACAGGGGACTCCTACAATGAGCAGTTCTTC. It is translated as CASRRTGDSYNEQFF.